These 26 T cell receptor beta chains were all obtained from the same sample, sequenced in a study of control samples from healthy donors and cancer patients (dated by TCRdb to 2020 to 2022). The library was built by means of the immunoSEQ multiplex PCR assay. TCRdb carries this immuneACCESS record with in-frame sequences only. Its versions omit some clonotypes, under half of them owing to an unresolved V gene in the studies checked, with the rest unexplained. The sample contains approximately 89,000 clones, 85% of them found a single time. The biggest ten clones account for less than 2.5% of the sample. Source material: blood. The origin of the receptors is a woman aged 40 to 49 in good health.

V usage is TRBV5-1 and J usage is TRBJ2-7; D may be TRBD1 or TRBD2 (5 bases each). V lost 3 bases to trimming and J lost 2 bases, with 12 bases between them. The CDR3 contains 14 residues. Germline CDR1 reads SGHRS; CDR2 reads YFSETQ. The CDR3 is CASSSRDATYEQYF. The CDR3 coding sequence is TGCGCCAGCAGCTCCCGGGACGCAACCTACGAGCAGTACTTC.

The sample holds a few counts of this clone. The J gene is TRBJ1-6, the V gene TRBV6-5; 7 nucleotides align to TRBD1. Looked up from germline, CDR1 is MNHEY and CDR2 is SVGAGI. This CDR3 region has 15 residues. V was pared by 2 bases and J by 4 bases, with 2 bases of the junction left unmatched. In DNA form, the CDR3 reads TGTGCCAGCAGTTACACGGGACAGTATAATTCACCCCTCCACTTT. Translation: CASSYTGQYNSPLHF.

V is TRBV10-3 and J is TRBJ1-1; unclear D gene. The V gene lost 0 bases and the J gene lost 1 base, with 9 bases spanning the gap. This CDR3 comprises 15 residues. CDR1 is ENHRY, CDR2 SYGVKD, per germline. Here the CDR3 DNA reads TGTGCCATCAGTGAGTCGACTCGGGGGAACACTGAAGCTTTCTTT. This encodes CAISESTRGNTEAFF.

Points on this clone: Other nucleotide sequences in the sample specify the same CDR3. The V gene is TRBV20-1, the J gene TRBJ1-2; D remains unclear. The length of the CDR3 is 11 residues. Germline V gene lookup returns CDR1 DFQATT and CDR2 SNEGSKA (reference sequence). Trimming removed 5 bases from V and 5 bases from J, with 9 bases in between. The CDR3 sequence: CSAGRSYGYTF. In DNA, the CDR3 is TGCAGTGCTGGACGGAGTTATGGCTACACCTTC.

In its sample, this clone was seen a few times. The chain links TRBV10-1 to TRBJ1-4, with 10 nucleotides matching TRBD1. The ends lost 7 bases at V and 5 bases at J; junction bases unmatched: 7. Germline V gene lookup returns CDR1 WNHNN and CDR2 SYGVQD (reference sequence). The CDR3 covers 15 residues. CDR3 in amino acids: CASMNPGQGNEKLFF. The CDR3 region has the DNA TGCGCCAGCATGAATCCGGGACAGGGGAATGAAAAACTGTTTTTT.

V gene TRBV6-5 combines with J gene TRBJ2-3; no clear D. From germline, CDR1 is MNHEY and CDR2 SVGAGI. CDR3 length: 16 amino acids. Between the trimmed V and J ends, which lost 0 bases and 2 bases, there was a span of 12 bases. The CDR3 nucleotides read TGTGCCAGCAGTTACTCGCCAGCACCTACCACAGATACGCAGTATTTT. Residues: CASSYSPAPTTDTQYF.

The chain is built from TRBV14 and TRBJ2-3; the D call may be TRBD1 or TRBD2 (5 bases each). This CDR3 contains 13 residues. Germline CDR1 is SGHDN and CDR2 is FVKESK. The V end lost 4 bases, the J end lost 2 bases, and 7 bases lay between the germline ends. CDR3 nucleotide sequence: TGTGCCAGCAGCCCCGGGGCCACAGATACGCAGTATTTT. Translation: CASSPGATDTQYF.

V usage is TRBV6-6 and J usage is TRBJ2-2, with D perhaps TRBD1 or TRBD2 (5 bases each). Trimming pared 2 bases from V and 4 bases from J, leaving 8 bases between. Germline V gene data show CDR1 as MNHNY and CDR2 as SVGAGI (reference sequence). There are 14 residues in the CDR3. CDR3 protein: CASSYLGGTGELFF. The CDR3 DNA is TGTGCCAGCAGTTACCTTGGGGGCACCGGGGAGCTGTTTTTT.

V usage is TRBV20-1 and J usage is TRBJ1-2; D gene uncertain. Germline V gene lookup returns CDR1 DFQATT and CDR2 SNEGSKA (reference sequence). Deletions cut 0 bases from V and 12 bases from J, with 11 bases between. This CDR3 comprises 11 residues. As DNA, the CDR3 is TGCAGTGCTAGAGATCGGAGAGGAAACACCTTC. Amino acids: CSARDRRGNTF.

This rearrangement joins TRBV2 to TRBJ1-2; TRBD1 agrees at 7 bases. The CDR3 is made up of 14 amino acids. Germline V lookup: CDR1 SNHLY, CDR2 FYNNEI. The V and J ends lost 7 bases and 0 bases, in that order; junction bases with no gene match: 5. The CDR3: CASTPDRSNYGYTF. CDR3 in DNA: TGTGCCAGCACCCCGGACAGGTCTAACTATGGCTACACCTTC.

V is TRBV11-1 and J is TRBJ2-7; D might be TRBD2 (6 bases). Per the germline V gene, CDR1 is SGHAT and CDR2 is FQDESV (reference sequence). The CDR3 length is 15 residues. Trimming left V 2 bases short and J 0 bases short, with 11 bases between. CDR3 protein: CASSLSSAGSYEQYF. CDR3 nucleotide sequence: TGTGCCAGCAGCTTATCTAGCGCGGGCTCCTACGAGCAGTACTTC. The entire variable domain, with the rest obtained from reference TRBV11-1 and TRBJ2-7, is as follows: EAEVAQSPRYKITEKSQAVAFWCDPISGHATLYWYRQILGQGPELLVQFQDESVVDDSQLPKDRFSAERLKGVDSTLKIQPAELGDSAMYLCASSLSSAGSYEQYFGPGTRLTVT.

The V and J genes are TRBV30 and TRBJ1-1; D possibly corresponds to TRBD1 (5 bases). The CDR3 loop spans 16 amino acids. In germline, CDR1 is GTSNPN, CDR2 SVGIG (reference sequence). Trimming pared 0 bases from V and 1 base from J, leaving 15 bases between. The CDR3 bases are TGTGCCTGGAGTGTACGTCTCCTCAGGGAGAACACTGAAGCTTTCTTT. Protein product: CAWSVRLLRENTEAFF.

The chain carries TRBV12-3 or TRBV12-4 and TRBJ2-7; D is unresolved. The CDR3 has 12 residues. V was cut by 7 bases and J by 3 bases, with 10 bases left in between. The CDR3 spells CASTALGYEQYF. The CDR3 region has the DNA TGTGCCAGCACTGCTTTAGGCTACGAGCAGTACTTC.

The rearrangement links TRBV4-3 to TRBJ1-2, with TRBD1 matching over 8 bases. The CDR3 consists of 17 residues. Germline CDR1 is LGHNA and CDR2 is YSLEER. V shed 8 bases and J 4 bases; nucleotides not matched to a gene: 18. The CDR3 DNA sequence: TGCGCCAGCGCACTCCGAGGACAGGGTCTGATTGCCTATGGCTACACCTTC. Protein: CASALRGQGLIAYGYTF.

This rearrangement joins TRBV5-5 to TRBJ1-1, with D possibly being TRBD1 (6 bases). V was cut by 3 bases and J by 3 bases, with 12 bases left in between. This CDR3 has 14 residues. From germline, CDR1 is SGHKS and CDR2 YYEKEE (reference sequence). CDR3 nucleotides: TGTGCCAGCAGCTCACAGGGCAGCTACACTGAAGCTTTCTTT. Amino acids: CASSSQGSYTEAFF.

The chain joins TRBV7-5 to TRBJ2-7. TRBV7-5 counts as a pseudogene. The CDR3 extends over 17 amino acids. The CDR3 protein is CARSLSGVLPEVYEQYF. Here the CDR3 DNA reads TGTGCCAGAAGCTTATCTGGGGTGCTCCCAGAAGTCTACGAGCAGTACTTC.

The V and J genes are TRBV7-7 and TRBJ1-6; D remains ambiguous. This CDR3 spans 17 amino acids. Trimming pared 0 bases from V and 4 bases from J, leaving 13 bases between. Germline V gives CDR1 SSHAT, CDR2 FNYEAQ (reference sequence). CDR3 bases: TGTGCCAGCAGCTTAGCTTCGGCTAGAGTTTATAATTCACCCCTCCACTTT. The encoded protein is CASSLASARVYNSPLHF.

The J gene is TRBJ1-1, the V gene TRBV5-1; possible D gene TRBD1, 5 bases. V gave up 0 bases and J gave up 8 bases, with 17 bases separating them. This CDR3 region has 15 residues. Germline V gene sequence: CDR1 SGHRS, CDR2 YFSETQ. This CDR3 reads CASSLAGTDYGEAFF. In DNA form, the CDR3 reads TGCGCCAGCAGCTTGGCCGGGACGGACTATGGGGAAGCTTTCTTT. Complete variable domain (other parts from reference TRBV5-1 and TRBJ1-1): KAGVTQTPRYLIKTRGQQVTLSCSPISGHRSVSWYQQTPGQGLQFLFEYFSETQRNKGNFPGRFSGRQFSNSRSEMNVSTLELGDSALYLCASSLAGTDYGEAFFGQGTRLTVV.

This sequence joins TRBV7-2 and TRBJ1-1; the match to TRBD1 covers 7 bases. CDR1 is SGHTA, CDR2 FQGNSA, per germline. Unmatched junction bases numbered 17, after V lost 8 bases and J lost 11 bases. The CDR3 spans 14 residues. The CDR3 nucleotides read TGTGCCAGCTTTTCAGACAGGGATAGAATTAAGGCTTTCTTT. Amino acid sequence: CASFSDRDRIKAFF.

To note about this clone: One end of the junction does not line up with germline, which may come from a read error. This chain joins TRBV5-4 and TRBJ2-7, with unresolved D. CDR1 and CDR2 from the germline V gene are SGHNT and YYREEE (reference sequence). The CDR3 has 15 residues. This chain's CDR3 is CASSRGSTPSDEQYF. The CDR3 DNA follows: TGTGCCAGCAGCCGCGGCTCTACCCCCTCCGACGAGCAGTACTTC.

The chain couples TRBV30 to TRBJ1-1; a weak D match, TRBD1 (6 bases). V was clipped by 6 bases and J by 1 base, with 9 bases between them. CDR1 is GTSNPN, CDR2 SVGIG, per germline (reference sequence). This CDR3 is built from 12 residues. CDR3 in DNA: TGTGCCTGCCACAGGGCGAACACTGAAGCTTTCTTT. It codes for CACHRANTEAFF.

The V gene is TRBV11-3, the J gene TRBJ1-1; 9 bases are shared with TRBD1. The CDR3 contains 15 residues. Per germline, CDR1 SGHNT and CDR2 YENEEA. The trim removed 5 bases at V and 2 bases at J, leaving 6 bases unmatched. The CDR3 protein is CASSPKTGGNTEAFF. The CDR3, as DNA: TGTGCCAGCAGCCCAAAAACAGGGGGCAACACTGAAGCTTTCTTT.

The gene calls are TRBV18 and TRBJ2-7; D unresolved. This CDR3 has 12 residues. V was trimmed by 4 bases and J by 6 bases, leaving 10 bases between them. From germline, CDR1 is KGHSH and CDR2 LQKENI. The CDR3, as DNA: TGTGCCAGCTCACGAAGACCCAGCGAGCAGTACTTC. Residues: CASSRRPSEQYF.

The V and J genes are TRBV6-4 and TRBJ2-1; 7 positions agree with TRBD2. CDR3 length: 13 residues. Germline V gene sequence: CDR1 MRHNA, CDR2 SNTAGT. With 4 bases clipped from V and 9 bases from J, the junction kept 6 bases outside the gene matches. DNA of the CDR3: TGTGCCAGCAGTGTAGGACTAGTAGGTGAGCAGTTCTTC. This encodes CASSVGLVGEQFF.

The rearrangement uses TRBV4-2 and TRBJ1-3, with D tentatively TRBD1 (5 bases). Trimming removed 0 bases at V and 4 bases at J, with 10 bases between. CDR3 size: 15 residues. CDR1 and CDR2 (germline): LGHNA, YNFKEQ. The chain's CDR3 is CASSQDEGHGNTIYF. In nucleotides, the CDR3 is TGTGCCAGCAGCCAAGATGAGGGGCACGGAAACACCATATATTTT.

This clone was counted a few times. The chain uses TRBV9 and TRBJ1-2; 8 bases map to TRBD1. With V trimmed by 0 bases and J by 8 bases, 12 bases remained unmatched. Germline loops: CDR1 SGDLS, CDR2 YYNGEE. The CDR3 length is 16 residues. In nucleotides, the CDR3 is TGTGCCAGCAGCGTAGTCTCGGGTCAGGGGGCAGGAGGCTACACCTTC. Encoded protein: CASSVVSGQGAGGYTF.